A selection of T cell receptor beta chains follows, all from one sample in a study of regulatory dendritic cells for organ transplantation. Sequencing used immunoSEQ multiplex PCR; TCRdb keeps in-frame clones, though not all of them. Found here are more than 10,000 clones, more than 55% of them singletons; the top ten hold around 18%. Sequences were obtained from memory CD8+ T cells from blood. The receptors come from a human donor in good health. Each CDR3 is given with its conserved first and last residue. The D gene is left open where the match is weak. Where a row states a size, it is once, few, many or the class of an expanded clone; other rows omit it.

j_call: TRBJ2-3
v_call: TRBV28
clone_size: NA
d_call: NA
cdr3_nt: TGTGCCAGCAGTTTAGGGACCGCAGATACGCAGTATTTT
cdr3_aa: CASSLGTADTQYF

j_call: TRBJ1-1
v_call: TRBV21-1
clone_size: NA
d_call: NA
cdr3_nt: TGTGCCAGCAGCAAAATACATGAGGGACACTTGAACACTGAAGCTTTCTTT
cdr3_aa: CASSKIHEGHLNTEAFF

j_call: TRBJ2-7
v_call: TRBV27
clone_size: once
d_call: NA
cdr3_nt: TGTGCCAGCAGTTATCAGGGGTTTCCCACCTACGAGCAGTACTTC
cdr3_aa: CASSYQGFPTYEQYF

j_call: TRBJ2-2
v_call: TRBV19
clone_size: NA
d_call: NA
cdr3_nt: TGTGCCAGTAGTATCGGTCGGACCGGGGAGCTGTTTTTT
cdr3_aa: CASSIGRTGELFF

j_call: TRBJ1-3
v_call: TRBV11-2
clone_size: NA
d_call: NA
cdr3_nt: TGTGCCAGCAGCTCGCACCCTGGAAACACCATATATTTT
cdr3_aa: CASSSHPGNTIYF

j_call: TRBJ2-1
v_call: TRBV5-8
clone_size: NA
d_call: NA
cdr3_nt: TGTGCCACCAGCCGGCTAGGGAGCCATGAGCAGTTCTTC
cdr3_aa: CATSRLGSHEQFF

j_call: TRBJ1-1
v_call: TRBV27
clone_size: NA
d_call: NA
cdr3_nt: TGTGCCAGCAGATCTCACAGGGAAGCTTTCTTT
cdr3_aa: CASRSHREAFF

j_call: TRBJ2-2
v_call: TRBV19
clone_size: medium-sized
d_call: TRBD2
cdr3_nt: TGTGCCAGTACTACGGGGTTGGCTAGCGGCGGGCTGTTGGGCGGGGAGCTGTTTTTT
cdr3_aa: CASTTGLASGGLLGGELFF

j_call: TRBJ2-3
v_call: TRBV4-2
clone_size: NA
d_call: TRBD2
cdr3_nt: TGTGCCAGCAGCCAAGGGAGCGGGGCGGCAAGCACAGATACGCAGTATTTT
cdr3_aa: CASSQGSGAASTDTQYF

j_call: TRBJ1-5
v_call: TRBV2
clone_size: NA
d_call: NA
cdr3_nt: TGTGCCAGCGGGAGCACTAGCAATCAGCCCCAGCATTTT
cdr3_aa: CASGSTSNQPQHF

j_call: TRBJ1-1
v_call: TRBV5-6
clone_size: NA
d_call: NA
cdr3_nt: TGTGCCAGCTTCCGCCGGGCGGGTCTTTCGACTGAAGCTTTCTTT
cdr3_aa: CASFRRAGLSTEAFF

j_call: TRBJ2-7
v_call: TRBV4-3
clone_size: few
d_call: NA
cdr3_nt: TGCGCCAGCAGCCAAGGAACAGGGTGGGACTACGAGCAGTACTTC
cdr3_aa: CASSQGTGWDYEQYF

j_call: TRBJ2-1
v_call: TRBV19
clone_size: NA
d_call: NA
cdr3_nt: TGTGCCAGTAGTATAGCCCCCCGGGGTGAGCAGTTCTTC
cdr3_aa: CASSIAPRGEQFF

j_call: TRBJ2-3
v_call: TRBV30
clone_size: NA
d_call: TRBD2
cdr3_nt: TGTGCCTGCCAATACCACGAAGTACGGACTAGCGGGAGAGTACGGGCAGATACGCAGTATTTT
cdr3_aa: CACQYHEVRTSGRVRADTQYF

j_call: TRBJ2-1
v_call: TRBV6-1
clone_size: few
d_call: TRBD1
cdr3_nt: TGTGCCAGCAGTGAAGAGGTAACAGGGGCCTACAATGAGCAGTTCTTC
cdr3_aa: CASSEEVTGAYNEQFF

j_call: TRBJ1-4
v_call: TRBV18
clone_size: NA
d_call: NA
cdr3_nt: TGTGCCAGCTCAACCCGGGCTGAACATGAAAAACTGTTTTTT
cdr3_aa: CASSTRAEHEKLFF

j_call: TRBJ2-7
v_call: TRBV7-9
clone_size: NA
d_call: NA
cdr3_nt: TGTGCCAGCAGCTACCCGGACAGCTACGAGCAGTACTTC
cdr3_aa: CASSYPDSYEQYF

j_call: TRBJ1-3
v_call: TRBV7-2
clone_size: NA
d_call: NA
cdr3_nt: TGTGCCAGCAGCTCGACAGAAGATGACCGAAACACCATATATTTT
cdr3_aa: CASSSTEDDRNTIYF

j_call: TRBJ1-2
v_call: TRBV6-5
clone_size: NA
d_call: NA
cdr3_nt: TGTGCCAGCAGGAGAAAATACAACAGCGAAAATGGCTACACCTTC
cdr3_aa: CASRRKYNSENGYTF

j_call: TRBJ2-7
v_call: TRBV6-1
clone_size: NA
d_call: NA
cdr3_nt: TGTGCCAGCAGTGAAGACCGAGCAGGGGATCCTGACGAGCAGTACTTC
cdr3_aa: CASSEDRAGDPDEQYF

j_call: TRBJ2-1
v_call: TRBV13
clone_size: NA
d_call: NA
cdr3_nt: TGTGCCAGCAGCGCGGACCGGGACTACAGGGGGGATGAGCAGTTCTTC
cdr3_aa: CASSADRDYRGDEQFF

j_call: TRBJ1-1
v_call: TRBV14
clone_size: NA
d_call: NA
cdr3_nt: TGTGCCAGCAGCCAAGTCCCCGGGACTGAAGCTTTCTTT
cdr3_aa: CASSQVPGTEAFF

j_call: TRBJ2-1
v_call: TRBV9
clone_size: NA
d_call: TRBD2
cdr3_nt: TGTGCCAGCAGCGGGGGACTAGCGGGCCATATGCATGAGCAGTTCTTC
cdr3_aa: CASSGGLAGHMHEQFF

j_call: TRBJ1-2
v_call: TRBV6-1
clone_size: medium-sized
d_call: NA
cdr3_nt: TGTGCCAGCGGGGGCAGGACGTATGGCTACACCTTC
cdr3_aa: CASGGRTYGYTF

j_call: TRBJ1-4
v_call: TRBV6-1
clone_size: NA
d_call: NA
cdr3_nt: TGTGCCAGCAGTGAAGCCGGGGGGTCTCCTAATGAAAAACTGTTTTTT
cdr3_aa: CASSEAGGSPNEKLFF